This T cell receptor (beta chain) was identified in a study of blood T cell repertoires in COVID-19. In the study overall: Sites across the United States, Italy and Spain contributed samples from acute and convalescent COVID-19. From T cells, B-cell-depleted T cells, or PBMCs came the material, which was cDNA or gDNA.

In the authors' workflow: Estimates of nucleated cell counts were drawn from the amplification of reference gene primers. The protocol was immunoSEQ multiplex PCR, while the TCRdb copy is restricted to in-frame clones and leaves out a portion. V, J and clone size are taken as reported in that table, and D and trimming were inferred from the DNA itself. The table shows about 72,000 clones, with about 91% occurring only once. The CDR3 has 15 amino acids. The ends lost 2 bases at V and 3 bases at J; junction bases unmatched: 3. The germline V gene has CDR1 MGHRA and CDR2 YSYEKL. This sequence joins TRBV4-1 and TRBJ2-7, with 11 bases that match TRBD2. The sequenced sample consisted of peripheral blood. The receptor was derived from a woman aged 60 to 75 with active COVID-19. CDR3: CASSQPSGGNYEQYF. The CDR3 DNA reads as TGCGCCAGCAGCCAACCTAGCGGGGGGAACTACGAGCAGTACTTC.